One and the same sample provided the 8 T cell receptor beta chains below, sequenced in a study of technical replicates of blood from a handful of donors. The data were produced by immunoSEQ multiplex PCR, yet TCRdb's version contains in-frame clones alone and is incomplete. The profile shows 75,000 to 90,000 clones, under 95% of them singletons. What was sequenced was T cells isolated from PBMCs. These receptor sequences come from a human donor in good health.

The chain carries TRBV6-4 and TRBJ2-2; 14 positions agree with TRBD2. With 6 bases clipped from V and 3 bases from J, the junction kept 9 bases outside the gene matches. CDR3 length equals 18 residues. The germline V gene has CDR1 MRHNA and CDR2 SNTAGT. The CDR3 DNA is TGTGCCAGCAGCCTCTCGGGACTAGCGGGAGTCGACACCGGGGAGCTGTTTTTT. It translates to CASSLSGLAGVDTGELFF.

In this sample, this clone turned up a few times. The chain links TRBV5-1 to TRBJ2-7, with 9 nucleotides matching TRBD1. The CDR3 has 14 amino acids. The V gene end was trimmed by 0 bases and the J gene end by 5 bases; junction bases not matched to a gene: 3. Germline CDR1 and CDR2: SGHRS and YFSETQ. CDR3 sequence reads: CASSLDRGQNEQYF. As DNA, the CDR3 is TGCGCCAGCAGCTTGGACAGGGGGCAAAACGAGCAGTACTTC.

CDR3 nucleotides: TGTGCCAGCAGCCAAGATCGAATACATAGCGGGGGCAACACAGATACGCAGTATTTT. This translates into CASSQDRIHSGGNTDTQYF. This chain uses TRBV4-2 with TRBJ2-3, with 9 bases identical to TRBD2. The CDR3 is 19 amino acids. Trimming cost V 0 bases and J 2 bases; bases outside gene matches: 12. Germline values: CDR1 LGHNA, CDR2 YNFKEQ.

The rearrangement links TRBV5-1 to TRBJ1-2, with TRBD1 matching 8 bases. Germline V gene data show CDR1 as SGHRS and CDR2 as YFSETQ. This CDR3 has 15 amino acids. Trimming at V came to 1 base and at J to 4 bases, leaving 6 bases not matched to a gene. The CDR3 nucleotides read TGCGCCAGCAGCTTGCTCCCGGACAGGGTCTATGGCTACACCTTC. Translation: CASSLLPDRVYGYTF.

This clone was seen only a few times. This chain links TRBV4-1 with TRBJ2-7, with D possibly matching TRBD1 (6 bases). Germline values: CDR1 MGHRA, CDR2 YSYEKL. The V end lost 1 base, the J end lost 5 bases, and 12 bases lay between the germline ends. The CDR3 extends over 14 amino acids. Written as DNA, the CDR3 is TGCGCCAGCAGCCAAGGAAGGGCAGGGGACGAGCAGTACTTC. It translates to CASSQGRAGDEQYF.

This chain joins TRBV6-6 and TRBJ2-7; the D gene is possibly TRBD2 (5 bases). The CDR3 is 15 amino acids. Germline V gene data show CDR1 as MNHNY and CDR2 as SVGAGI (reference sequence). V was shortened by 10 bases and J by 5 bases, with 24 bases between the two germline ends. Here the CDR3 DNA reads TGTGCCACCAAGTCGAGGGCCGAGTCCCTACACGAGCAGTACTTC. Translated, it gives CATKSRAESLHEQYF.

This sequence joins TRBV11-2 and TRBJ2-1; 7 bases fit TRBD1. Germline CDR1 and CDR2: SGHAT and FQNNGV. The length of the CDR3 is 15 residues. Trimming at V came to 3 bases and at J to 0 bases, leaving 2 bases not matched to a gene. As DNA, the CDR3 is TGTGCCAGCAGCTTGACAGGGAGCTCCTACAATGAGCAGTTCTTC. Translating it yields CASSLTGSSYNEQFF.

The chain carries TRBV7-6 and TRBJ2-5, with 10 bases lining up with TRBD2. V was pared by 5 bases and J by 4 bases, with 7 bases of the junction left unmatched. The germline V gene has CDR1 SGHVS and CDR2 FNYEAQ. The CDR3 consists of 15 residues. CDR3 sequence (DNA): TGTGCCAGCAGCGTGGAGCGGGGGGGCTTAGAGACCCAGTACTTC. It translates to CASSVERGGLETQYF. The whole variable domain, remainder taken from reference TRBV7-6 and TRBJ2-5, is GAGVSQSPRYKVTKRGQDVALRCDPISGHVSLYWYRQALGQGPEFLTYFNYEAQQDKSGLPNDRFSAERPEGSISTLTIQRTEQRDSAMYRCASSVERGGLETQYFGPGTRLLVL.